Listed here are 3 T cell receptor beta chains from one sample, sequenced in a study of neurological immune-mediated disorders. TCRdb re-analysed the 5' RACE reads in MiXCR, keeping a single row per CDR3 protein. The table records about 58,000 distinct CDR3 sequences, 3% to 4% of them present only once. Material: PBMCs. These receptors were collected from a woman aged 55-69 years with multiple sclerosis.

This clonotype was observed at least ten times. The rearrangement links TRBV28 to TRBJ1-1; D not certain. V lost 1 base, J lost 5 bases, and 11 bases lay in between. CDR1 and CDR2 (germline): MDHEN, SYDVKM. The CDR3 loop spans 14 amino acids. This CDR3 reads CASSLFGRATEAFF. For the CDR3, the DNA is TGTGCCAGCAGTTTATTCGGGAGGGCGACTGAAGCTTTCTTT.

This clonotype showed up many times. V gene TRBV5-1 combines with J gene TRBJ2-1; 8 bases fit TRBD2. This CDR3 region has 16 residues. Germline CDR1 is SGHRS and CDR2 is YFSETQ. V trimming: 4 bases; J trimming: 6 bases; junction bases outside the gene matches: 12. The CDR3 coding sequence is TGCGCCAGCAGCCCAGACCTTGGACTAGCCAGCAATGAGCAGTTCTTC. It codes for CASSPDLGLASNEQFF.

Ten or more counts support this clonotype. This chain joins TRBV5-5 and TRBJ2-3; maybe TRBD2 (5 bases). Germline CDR1 reads SGHKS; CDR2 reads YYEKEE (reference sequence). V dropped 4 bases and J dropped 0 bases, with 12 bases sitting between them. The CDR3 is 15 residues long. CDR3 region: CASSRDYFSTDTQYF. In DNA form, the CDR3 reads TGTGCCAGCAGCCGTGACTATTTTAGCACAGATACGCAGTATTTT.